This TCR beta chain was documented in a study of response to subunit inactivated influenza vaccine. Study-wide points: Authors suggested few new T cells are recruited by each seasonal influenza vaccination.

Germline V gene sequence: CDR1 DFQATT, CDR2 SNEGSKA (reference sequence). V dropped 6 bases and J dropped 1 base, with 10 bases sitting between them. The length of the CDR3 is 12 residues. TCRdb itself ran the RT-PCR reads through MiXCR, one entry per CDR3 protein. The sample lists more than 700,000 distinct CDR3 sequences, around 21% seen once, with 10% in the top ten. This clonotype was seen repeatedly, ten times or more. Its antigen is unidentified. V and J are TRBV20-1 and TRBJ2-7, with no clear D. The specimen comprised PBMCs from blood, sampled around 5 days after vaccination. This sequence originates from a man aged 45-60 years who received an inactivated influenza vaccine. CDR3 nucleotides: TGCAGTGCCCAGGACCGTTCCTACGAGCAGTACTTC. Residues: CSAQDRSYEQYF.